The 12 T cell receptor delta chains given below trace back to one sample, sequenced in a study of gamma-delta chains in newborns, infants, children. TCRdb reapplied CATT to the reads. This table holds fewer than 1,500 delta-chain clones, about 1% found once. The sequencing sample was made of blood. The source of these receptors is a child in good health.

Points on this clone: A read error is the likely source, as a far larger clone sits one nucleotide away. The rearrangement links TRDV2 to TRDJ1; 9 bases are shared with TRDD3. The CDR3 is 18 residues long. The germline V gene encodes CDR1 GEAIGNYY and CDR2 EKD. CDR3 coding DNA: TGTGCCTGTGACCCTCTTCGTACTGGGGGACCTTACACCAATAAACTCATCTTT. This sequence encodes CACDPLRTGGPYTNKLIF.

A few counts support this clone. A far more abundant clone sits one base away, making this likely a read error. The same CDR3 is also encoded by other DNA sequences in this sample. This chain connects TRDV2 to TRDJ1; a possible D gene is TRDD3 (5 bases). From germline, CDR1 is GEAIGNYY and CDR2 EKD. This CDR3 has 15 amino acids. In DNA form, the CDR3 reads TGTGCCTGTGACATCCTTGGGGCCCACACCGACAAACTCATCTTT. Protein sequence: CACDILGAHTDKLIF.

The V gene went uncalled, while the J gene is TRDJ1. This CDR3 contains 11 residues. CDR3 sequence reads: CALRGAYKVIF. In DNA, the CDR3 is TGTGCTCTGAGGGGCGCTTACAAAGTCATCTTT.

In the case of this clone: The same CDR3 arises from other DNA sequences in this sample as well. No V gene call is available, although the J gene is TRDJ1; the tabulated D call, TRDD3, remains unverified against the DNA. The CDR3 is 21 amino acids. The CDR3 is CACDALAEETLLGDTADKLIF. The CDR3 bases are TGTGCCTGCGATGCTCTCGCTGAGGAAACTTTACTGGGGGATACCGCCGATAAACTCATCTTT.

In the case of this clone: This sequence is one base from a far larger clone and is likely a read error. The sample carries other DNA sequences with the same CDR3. The chain employs TRDV2 and TRDJ1, with TRDD3 matching over 8 bases. The CDR3 is made up of 15 amino acids. Germline lookup yields CDR1 GEAIGNYY and CDR2 EKD. CDR3 amino acids: CACDTLGENTDKLIF. The CDR3 nucleotides are TGTGCCTGTGACACCCTGGGGGAGAACACCGATAAGCTCATCTTT.

This clone turned up a few times. This DNA's translation differs at residue 13 from TCRdb's protein, which comes from a much larger clone; a read error is likely, and the protein shown is translated from the DNA. V gene TRDV2 combines with J gene TRDJ1, with D possibly TRDD3 on 6 matching bases. The CDR3 spans 14 residues. CDR1 GEAIGNYY and CDR2 EKD come from the germline V gene. The CDR3, as DNA: TGTGCCTGTGACACCGTTGGGTCCCGGGGGAAACTCACCTTT. Translated: CACDTVGSRGKLTF.

This clone has more than one count but fewer than ten. A single base is all that separates this from a far larger clone, so a read error is likely. Other DNA sequences in the same sample also yield this CDR3. This chain links TRDV2 with TRDJ3, with TRDD3 matching 11 bases. CDR3 length: 21 residues. Germline V gene lookup returns CDR1 GEAIGNYY and CDR2 EKD. CDR3 in DNA: TGCGCCTGTGACACCGTACTTGTGGGGGATACGAGCTCCTGGGACACCCGACAGATGTTTTTC. It is translated as CACDTVLVGDTSSWDTRQMFF.

Notes on this clone: A far bigger clonotype differs at one base, so this is likely a read error. The chain employs TRDV2 and TRDJ1, with 13 bases lining up with TRDD3. The CDR3 spans 18 residues. From germline, CDR1 is GEAIGNYY and CDR2 EKD. The CDR3 loop reads CACDTVTGGYGYTDKPIF. The CDR3 coding sequence is TGTGCCTGTGACACCGTTACTGGGGGATACGGCTACACCGATAAACCCATCTTT.

This clone was seen only a few times. This rearrangement joins TRDV2 to TRDJ2, with TRDD3 as a possible D gene (6 bases). Germline assignment: CDR1 GEAIGNYY and CDR2 EKD. The CDR3 length is 16 residues. V was shortened by 5 bases and J by 0 bases, with 15 bases between the two germline ends. The CDR3 sequence: CACARGFAALTAQLFF. The CDR3 nucleotides read TGTGCCTGTGCAAGGGGATTCGCCGCTTTGACAGCACAACTCTTCTTT.

Worth noting for this clone: A far larger clone lies a single base away; this is likely a read error. The same CDR3 arises from other DNA sequences in this sample as well. The chain combines TRDV2 with TRDJ1, with 7 bases fitting TRDD3. The CDR3 covers 15 residues. Germline V CDR1 and CDR2: GEAIGNYY, EKD. The CDR3: CACDSIGDKADKLIF. The CDR3 DNA sequence: TGTGCCTGTGACTCAATAGGGGATAAAGCCGATAAGCTCATCTTT.

As regards this clone: It differs at one base from a far larger clone, so likely a read error. The sample contains more than one DNA sequence encoding this CDR3. This sequence joins TRDV2 and TRDJ3, with D perhaps TRDD3 (6 bases). Looked up from germline, CDR1 is GEAIGNYY and CDR2 is EKD. The length of the CDR3 is 20 residues. The CDR3 sequence is CACDTAGIGESSWDTRQMFF. The CDR3 DNA follows: TGTGCCTGTGACACCGCGGGGATCGGGGAGAGCTCCTGGGACACCCGGCAGATGTTTTTC.

Only a few counts were recorded for this clone. The chain is built from TRDV2 and TRDJ3; 11 bases are shared with TRDD3. CDR3 length: 20 amino acids. Germline CDR1 is GEAIGNYY and CDR2 is EKD. The V and J ends lost 3 bases and 0 bases, in that order; junction bases with no gene match: 9. The CDR3 sequence: CACDFVLGDISSWDTRQMFF. The DNA for the CDR3 is TGTGCCTGTGACTTCGTACTGGGGGATATCAGCTCCTGGGACACCCGACAGATGTTTTTC.